Only a few counts were recorded for the clone carrying this T cell receptor (beta chain). Time point noted: patch test 2, 6 weeks after DPC sensitization. Noted treatment: therapeutic diphenylcyclopropenone sensitization with weekly scalp DPC. Blood draws came first, before each patch test. TCRdb used MiXCR to reprocess the RACE reads, holding one entry per CDR3 protein. Counted here are approximately 350,000 distinct CDR3 sequences, about 6% occurring once; the ten biggest clones make up 4.5% to 6%. This entry comes from a study of human T cells and chemical hapten exposure. The CDR3 is made up of 15 amino acids. Trimming took 6 bases from V and 8 from J, leaving 20 bases between them.

This clonotype originated in a young woman with alopecia areata. Some clones in this sample may be carry-over from other donors' samples. The V call is TRBV12-3 or TRBV12-4, the J call TRBJ2-1; perhaps TRBD2 as D (5 bases). This specimen consisted of whole blood, obtained in connection with sensitization to the hapten diphenylcyclopropenone (DPC). The DNA of the CDR3 is TGTGCCAGCAGACTGACCTCGGACTCACTCGATGAGCAGTTCTTC. Protein product: CASRLTSDSLDEQFF.